Each of the 26 T cell receptor beta chains below was sequenced from the same sample in a study of blood T cell repertoires in COVID-19. TCRdb's table, derived via immunoSEQ multiplex PCR, lists solely in-frame clones and lacks some. The sample shows around 200,000 clones, about 85% of them seen only once. Sequencing input: PBMCs or T cells enriched from blood (not recorded which). Receptors originate from a young woman who had recovered from COVID-19.

This clone was counted a single time. The CDR3 here is CASSQDPGTDETQYF. The CDR3 coding sequence is TGCGCCAGCAGCCAAGATCCCGGGACAGATGAGACCCAGTACTTC. The chain links TRBV4-3 to TRBJ2-5; 7 bases match TRBD1. Trimming cost V 0 bases and J 5 bases; bases outside gene matches: 6. Germline loops: CDR1 LGHNA, CDR2 YSLEER. This CDR3 spans 15 amino acids.

This chain links TRBV9 with TRBJ2-7; 12 nucleotides agree with TRBD2. The CDR3 sequence is 18 residues long. Trimming cost V 0 bases and J 2 bases; bases outside gene matches: 9. CDR1 is SGDLS and CDR2 is YYNGEE in the germline V gene. The CDR3 here is CASSVGGLAGPPPYEQYF. In DNA form, the CDR3 reads TGTGCCAGCAGCGTAGGGGGACTAGCGGGCCCTCCCCCCTACGAGCAGTACTTC.

The chain has TRBV12-5 and TRBJ2-7, with D perhaps matching TRBD1 (6 bases). The CDR3 covers 13 residues. Germline V CDR1 and CDR2: LGHNT, FRNRAP. Trimming removed 9 bases at V and 2 bases at J, with 14 bases between. CDR3 amino acids: CASRDRNTYEQYF. The CDR3 region has the DNA TGTGCTAGCAGAGACAGGAATACCTACGAGCAGTACTTC.

The chain carries TRBV7-8 and TRBJ2-7; 7 nucleotides agree with TRBD1. Unmatched junction bases numbered 6, after V lost 3 bases and J lost 7 bases. Germline assignment: CDR1 SGHVS and CDR2 FQNEAQ. This CDR3 has 13 residues. In DNA form, the CDR3 reads TGTGCCAGCAGCTTCGACAGGGCGGCGGAGCAGTACTTC. Protein product: CASSFDRAAEQYF. Variable domain in full (rest from reference TRBV7-8 and TRBJ2-7): GAGVSQSPRYKVAKRGQDVALRCDPISGHVSLFWYQQALGQGPEFLTYFQNEAQLDKSGLPSDRFFAERPEGSVSTLKIQRTQQEDSAVYLCASSFDRAAEQYFGPGTRLTVT.

The chain recombines TRBV5-4 with TRBJ1-1; D ambiguous. Germline CDR1 SGHNT, CDR2 YYREEE (reference sequence). V was clipped by 10 bases and J by 3 bases, with 19 bases between them. This CDR3 has 14 amino acids. In DNA, the CDR3 is TGTGCCGGGAAGTTTTACGGAGGATACACTGAAGCTTTCTTT. Encoded protein: CAGKFYGGYTEAFF.

This sequence joins TRBV5-1 and TRBJ2-5; TRBD1 matches at 10 bases. This CDR3 spans 15 amino acids. The V gene end was trimmed by 4 bases and the J gene end by 4 bases; junction bases not matched to a gene: 7. The germline CDR1 and CDR2 sequences are SGHRS and YFSETQ. The CDR3 nucleotides are TGCGCCAGCAGCGTGGCCCGGGACAGGGGAGAGACCCAGTACTTC. Amino acids: CASSVARDRGETQYF.

The gene calls are TRBV15 and TRBJ1-5, with a possible D match to TRBD1 (5 bases). The germline V gene encodes CDR1 LNHNV and CDR2 YYDKDF (reference sequence). The V end was cut by 1 base, the J end by 1 base, with 8 bases between. The CDR3 is 15 residues long. The CDR3 here is CATSRARGSNQPQHF. CDR3 DNA sequence: TGTGCCACCAGCAGAGCCCGGGGGAGCAATCAGCCCCAGCATTTT.

The J gene is TRBJ1-5, the V gene TRBV7-2; the D is unclear. CDR1 is SGHTA, CDR2 FQGNSA, per germline. V was cut by 1 base and J by 8 bases, with 9 bases left in between. The CDR3 extends over 13 amino acids. The CDR3, as DNA: TGTGCCAGCAGCTTAGTGTCGGTAGAGCCCCAGCATTTT. It codes for CASSLVSVEPQHF.

This clone was picked up a small number of times. The rearrangement joins TRBV15 to TRBJ2-1; 7 nucleotides agree with TRBD1. Germline values: CDR1 LNHNV, CDR2 YYDKDF (reference sequence). With V trimmed by 2 bases and J by 4 bases, 5 bases remained unmatched. The CDR3 runs 15 residues. For the CDR3, the DNA is TGTGCCACCAGCAGATTGGACAGGATGTACAATGAGCAGTTCTTC. Protein sequence: CATSRLDRMYNEQFF. The variable domain in full, with the rest retrieved from reference TRBV15 and TRBJ2-1, is DAMVIQNPRYQVTQFGKPVTLSCSQTLNHNVMYWYQQKSSQAPKLLFHYYDKDFNNEADTPDNFQSRRPNTSFCFLDIRSPGLGDTAMYLCATSRLDRMYNEQFFGPGTRLTVL.

This rearrangement joins TRBV5-8 to TRBJ2-3; 8 bases are shared with TRBD1. The CDR3 has 15 amino acids. With 4 bases clipped from V and 3 bases from J, the junction kept 7 bases outside the gene matches. The germline CDR1 and CDR2 sequences are SGHTS and YDEGEE. This CDR3 is CASSAGQVMTDTQYF. CDR3 bases: TGTGCCAGCAGCGCGGGACAGGTGATGACAGATACGCAGTATTTT.

The chain combines TRBV7-2 with TRBJ2-7, with 7 bases aligning to TRBD2. V lost 5 bases to trimming and J lost 1 base; unmatched junction nucleotides: 5. Germline-derived CDR1 and CDR2 are SGHTA and FQGNSA. This CDR3 contains 14 residues. The CDR3, as DNA: TGTGCCAGCAGCAGGCGGGGGAGGTCCTACGAGCAGTACTTC. Protein product: CASSRRGRSYEQYF.

The chain joins TRBV9 to TRBJ2-7, with D possibly matching TRBD2 (5 bases). Trimming took off 3 bases at V and 4 bases at J, with 14 bases between the two ends. The CDR3 totals 14 residues. Germline assignment: CDR1 SGDLS and CDR2 YYNGEE. CDR3 residues: CASSAVFEGYEQYF. CDR3 DNA: TGTGCCAGCAGCGCCGTTTTTGAGGGATACGAGCAGTACTTC.

The V call is TRBV11-3, the J call TRBJ2-1; 7 positions agree with TRBD2. From germline, CDR1 is SGHNT and CDR2 YENEEA. V shed 1 base and J 7 bases; nucleotides not matched to a gene: 1. The length of the CDR3 is 13 residues. CDR3 coding DNA: TGTGCCAGCAGCTTAGTGCGGGGGAATGAGCAGTTCTTC. This codes for CASSLVRGNEQFF.

Only one count was recorded for this clone. V usage is TRBV4-2 and J usage is TRBJ2-7, with D maybe TRBD2 (6 bases). Between the trimmed V and J ends, which lost 4 bases and 6 bases, there was a span of 10 bases. The germline V gene has CDR1 LGHNA and CDR2 YNFKEQ. The CDR3 has 12 residues. Here the CDR3 DNA reads TGTGCCAGCAGCCCGCGGGACTTCGAGCAGTACTTC. Translated, it gives CASSPRDFEQYF.

The sample holds a few counts of this clone. The genes are TRBV3-1 (or the pseudogene TRBV3-2) and TRBJ1-5, with 7 bases lining up with TRBD1. The junction had 12 bases not matched to a gene; V was cut back by 8 bases and J by 2 bases. Germline-derived CDR1 and CDR2 are LGHDT and YNNKEL (reference sequence). The CDR3 runs 16 residues. CDR3 in amino acids: CASLVERGHRNQPQHF. As DNA, the CDR3 is TGTGCCAGCCTGGTCGAGAGGGGGCATCGCAATCAGCCCCAGCATTTT.

This sequence joins TRBV18 and TRBJ2-1; D possibly corresponds to TRBD2 (6 bases). V was pared by 3 bases and J by 3 bases, with 12 bases between. The CDR3 spans 15 residues. Looked up from germline, CDR1 is KGHSH and CDR2 is LQKENI. The CDR3 DNA sequence: TGTGCCAGCTCACCTTTAGGCGGGGTCTACAATGAGCAGTTCTTC. As protein: CASSPLGGVYNEQFF.

The chain carries TRBV18 and TRBJ1-2; 7 nucleotides line up with TRBD1. V lost 3 bases to trimming and J lost 4 bases; unmatched junction nucleotides: 5. The CDR3 runs 14 residues. Germline CDR1 KGHSH, CDR2 LQKENI. CDR3 nucleotides: TGTGCCAGCTCACCGGATACAGGGGTCTATGGCTACACCTTC. Its protein product is CASSPDTGVYGYTF.

This chain joins TRBV12-3 or TRBV12-4 and TRBJ2-2, with D unclear. The CDR3 covers 12 residues. Trimming pared 7 bases from V and 5 bases from J, leaving 8 bases between. The CDR3 region is CASIRPTGELFF. The CDR3 DNA reads TGTGCCAGCATCAGGCCAACCGGGGAGCTGTTTTTT.

This chain uses TRBV5-5 with TRBJ1-2; the match to TRBD1 covers 7 bases. From germline, CDR1 is SGHKS and CDR2 YYEKEE (reference sequence). The CDR3 runs to 13 residues. Germline trimming cut 4 bases from V and 3 bases from J; bases unmatched to any gene: 3. The CDR3 spells CASSAGQDYGYTF. CDR3 nucleotide sequence: TGTGCCAGCAGCGCCGGACAGGACTATGGCTACACCTTC. Full variable domain (outside the CDR3, taken from reference TRBV5-5 and TRBJ1-2): DAGVTQSPTHLIKTRGQQVTLRCSPISGHKSVSWYQQVLGQGPQFIFQYYEKEERGRGNFPDRFSARQFPNYSSELNVNALLLGDSALYLCASSAGQDYGYTFGSGTRLTVV.

The chain links TRBV10-2 to TRBJ1-1; 9 positions agree with TRBD1. There are 13 residues in the CDR3. The trim removed 3 bases at V and 5 bases at J, leaving 1 base unmatched. Germline assignment: CDR1 WSHSY and CDR2 SAAADI. CDR3: CASSEQGATEAFF. For the CDR3, the DNA is TGCGCCAGCAGTGAACAGGGGGCGACTGAAGCTTTCTTT.

V gene TRBV19 combines with J gene TRBJ1-2; D remains ambiguous. Germline V lookup: CDR1 LNHDA, CDR2 SQIVND (reference sequence). This CDR3 region has 12 residues. Trimming removed 5 bases at V and 14 bases at J, with 18 bases between. Here the CDR3 DNA reads TGTGCCAGTAGTTCATCTCGGGAGCGTCTAACCTTC. As protein: CASSSSRERLTF.

This clone has just one count. J is TRBJ2-3 and V is TRBV9; 10 bases map to TRBD2. The CDR3 is made up of 16 amino acids. In germline, CDR1 is SGDLS, CDR2 YYNGEE. The ends lost 0 bases at V and 5 bases at J; junction bases unmatched: 6. The CDR3 region has the DNA TGTGCCAGCAGCGTAGTTCTAGCGGGGGCCGAAGATACGCAGTATTTT. Residues: CASSVVLAGAEDTQYF.

The chain links TRBV12-3 or TRBV12-4 to TRBJ1-2, with D possibly matching TRBD1 (5 bases). The germline V and J ends were trimmed by 6 bases and 5 bases, with 10 bases remaining between them. The CDR3 has 12 amino acids. The CDR3 DNA is TGTGCCAGCAGGGGCGACAGATATGGCTACACCTTC. Encoded protein: CASRGDRYGYTF.

The chain uses TRBV11-1 and TRBJ1-6; a weak D match, TRBD1 (6 bases). This CDR3 region has 14 residues. V was trimmed by 4 bases and J by 6 bases, leaving 10 bases between them. The V gene's germline CDR1 is SGHAT and CDR2 FQDESV (reference sequence). CDR3 residues: CASSSTDSNSPLHF. The CDR3 nucleotides read TGTGCCAGCAGCTCAACGGACAGTAATTCACCCCTCCACTTT.

This chain connects TRBV2 to TRBJ1-5; the D gene is possibly TRBD1 (6 bases). Germline V gives CDR1 SNHLY, CDR2 FYNNEI. Trimming took off 6 bases at V and 3 bases at J, with 12 bases between the two ends. The CDR3 has 14 residues. CDR3 protein: CASRGDIHNQPQHF. The DNA of the CDR3 is TGTGCCAGCAGGGGGGACATACACAATCAGCCCCAGCATTTT.

V gene TRBV3-1 (or the pseudogene TRBV3-2) combines with J gene TRBJ2-2, with 8 nucleotides matching TRBD2. With 5 bases clipped from V and 7 bases from J, the junction kept 9 bases outside the gene matches. Germline CDR1 LGHDT, CDR2 YNNKEL (reference sequence). CDR3 size: 15 residues. CDR3 in DNA: TGTGCCAGCAGCGAAGGGCGGGGGGCCGGCGGGGAGCTGTTTTTT. Its protein product is CASSEGRGAGGELFF.